The clone carrying this T cell receptor (beta chain) was recorded once. The assay was immunoSEQ multiplex PCR, and TCRdb's table has in-frame clones only and misses some. The table lists some 46,000 clones, 80% to 95% of them singletons, with around 6.1% in the top ten. Looked up from germline, CDR1 is SGDLS and CDR2 is YYNGEE. Trimming removed 3 bases from V and 14 bases from J, with 20 bases in between. CDR3 length equals 13 residues. This record comes from a study of graft-versus-host responses after intestinal transplantation. The chain carries TRBV9 and TRBJ1-2; D is unclear. Source: PBMCs, taken about 800 days after a first intestinal transplant, on the day of a second. This TCR came from a human patient who received an intestinal transplant, so some T cells may come from the graft donor. Here the CDR3 reads CASSEQSSAKTTF. The CDR3 DNA sequence: TGTGCCAGCAGCGAGCAGAGCTCGGCCAAAACGACCTTC.